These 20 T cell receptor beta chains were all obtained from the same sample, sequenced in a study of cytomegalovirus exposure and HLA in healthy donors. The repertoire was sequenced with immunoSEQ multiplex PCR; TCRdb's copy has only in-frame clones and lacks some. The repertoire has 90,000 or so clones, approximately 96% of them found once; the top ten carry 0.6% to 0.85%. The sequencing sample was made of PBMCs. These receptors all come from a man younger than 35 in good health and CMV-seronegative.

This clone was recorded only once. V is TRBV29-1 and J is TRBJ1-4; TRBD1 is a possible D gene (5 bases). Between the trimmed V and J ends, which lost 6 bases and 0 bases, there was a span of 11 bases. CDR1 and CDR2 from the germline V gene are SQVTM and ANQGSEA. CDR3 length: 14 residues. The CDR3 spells CSVADSTTNEKLFF. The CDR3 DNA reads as TGCAGCGTGGCTGACAGTACAACTAATGAAAAACTGTTTTTT.

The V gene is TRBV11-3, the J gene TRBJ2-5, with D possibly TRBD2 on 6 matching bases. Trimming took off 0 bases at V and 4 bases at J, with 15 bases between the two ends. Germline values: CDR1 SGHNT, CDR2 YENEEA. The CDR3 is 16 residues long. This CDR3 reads CASSLEWRDAGETQYF. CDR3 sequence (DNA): TGTGCCAGCAGCTTAGAATGGCGGGACGCTGGAGAGACCCAGTACTTC.

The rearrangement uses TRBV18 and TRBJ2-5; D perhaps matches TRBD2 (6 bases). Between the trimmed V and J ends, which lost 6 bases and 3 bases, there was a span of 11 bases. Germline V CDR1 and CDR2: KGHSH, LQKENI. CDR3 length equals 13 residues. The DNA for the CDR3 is TGTGCCAGCTCGGCTAGCGAGGAAGAGACCCAGTACTTC. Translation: CASSASEEETQYF.

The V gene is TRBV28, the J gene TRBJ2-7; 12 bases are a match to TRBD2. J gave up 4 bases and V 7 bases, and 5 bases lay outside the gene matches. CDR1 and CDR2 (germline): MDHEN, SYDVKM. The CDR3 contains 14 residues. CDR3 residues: CASIKTSGSYEQYF. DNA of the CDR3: TGTGCCAGCATTAAGACTAGCGGGAGTTACGAGCAGTACTTC.

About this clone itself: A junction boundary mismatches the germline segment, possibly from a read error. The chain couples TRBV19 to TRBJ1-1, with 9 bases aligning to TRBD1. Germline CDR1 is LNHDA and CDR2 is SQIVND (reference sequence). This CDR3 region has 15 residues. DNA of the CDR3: TGTGCCAGTATTATACAGGGGGCGGCGGGCACTGAAGCTTTCTTT. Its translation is CASIIQGAAGTEAFF.

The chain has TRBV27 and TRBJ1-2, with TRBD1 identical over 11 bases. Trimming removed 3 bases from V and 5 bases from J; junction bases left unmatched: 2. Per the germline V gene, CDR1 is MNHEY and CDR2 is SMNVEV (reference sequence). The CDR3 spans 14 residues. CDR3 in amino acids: CASSLGTGGYGYTF. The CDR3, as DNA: TGTGCCAGCAGTTTGGGGACAGGGGGTTATGGCTACACCTTC.

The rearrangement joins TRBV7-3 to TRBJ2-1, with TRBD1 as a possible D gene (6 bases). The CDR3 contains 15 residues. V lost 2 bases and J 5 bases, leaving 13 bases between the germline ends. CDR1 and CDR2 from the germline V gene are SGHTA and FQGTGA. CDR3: CASSLRQGSNNEQFF. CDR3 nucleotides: TGTGCCAGCAGCTTACGTCAGGGGTCTAACAATGAGCAGTTCTTC.

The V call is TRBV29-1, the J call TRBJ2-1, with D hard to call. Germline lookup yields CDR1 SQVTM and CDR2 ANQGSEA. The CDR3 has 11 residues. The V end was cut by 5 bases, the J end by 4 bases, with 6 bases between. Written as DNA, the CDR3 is TGCAGCGTTCCAGGATACAATGAGCAGTTCTTC. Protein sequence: CSVPGYNEQFF.

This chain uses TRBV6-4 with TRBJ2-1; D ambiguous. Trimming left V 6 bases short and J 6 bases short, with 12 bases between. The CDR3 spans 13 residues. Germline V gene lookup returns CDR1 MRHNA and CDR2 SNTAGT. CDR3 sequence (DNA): TGTGCCAGCAGCGACCCCTGGAGCAATGAGCAGTTCTTC. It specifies CASSDPWSNEQFF.

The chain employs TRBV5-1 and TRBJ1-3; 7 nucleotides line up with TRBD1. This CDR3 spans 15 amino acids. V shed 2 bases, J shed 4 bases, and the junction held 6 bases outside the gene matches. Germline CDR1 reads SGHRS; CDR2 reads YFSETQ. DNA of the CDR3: TGCGCCAGCAGCTTCGGCGGGACAGAGGGAAACACCATATATTTT. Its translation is CASSFGGTEGNTIYF.

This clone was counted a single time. This chain's CDR3 is CASSQEGADHNYGYTF. The CDR3 nucleotides read TGCGCCAGCAGCCAAGAGGGGGCAGACCATAACTATGGCTACACCTTC. V usage is TRBV4-1 and J usage is TRBJ1-2; tentative D call: TRBD1 (6 bases). Germline V gene sequence: CDR1 MGHRA, CDR2 YSYEKL. V shed 0 bases and J shed 1 base, with 12 bases lying between them. The CDR3 consists of 16 residues.

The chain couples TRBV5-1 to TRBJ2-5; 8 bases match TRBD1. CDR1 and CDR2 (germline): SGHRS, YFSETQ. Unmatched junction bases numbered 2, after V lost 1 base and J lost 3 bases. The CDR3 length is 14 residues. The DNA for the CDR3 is TGCGCCAGCAGCTTGCCGGGACAGGAAGAGACCCAGTACTTC. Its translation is CASSLPGQEETQYF.

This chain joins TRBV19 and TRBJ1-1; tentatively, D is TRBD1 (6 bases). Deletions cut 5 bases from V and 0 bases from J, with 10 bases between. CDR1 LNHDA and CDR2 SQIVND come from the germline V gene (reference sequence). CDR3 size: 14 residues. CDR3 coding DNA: TGTGCCAGTAGTTTACAGGGTTTGAACACTGAAGCTTTCTTT. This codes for CASSLQGLNTEAFF.

Written as DNA, the CDR3 is TGTGCCAGCAGCCGATGGGGACAGAACACCGGGGAGCTGTTTTTT. This encodes CASSRWGQNTGELFF. This sequence joins TRBV11-3 and TRBJ2-2, with a weak D call TRBD1 (6 bases). Germline V CDR1 and CDR2: SGHNT, YENEEA. This CDR3 contains 15 residues. Trimming removed 5 bases at V and 1 base at J, with 11 bases between.

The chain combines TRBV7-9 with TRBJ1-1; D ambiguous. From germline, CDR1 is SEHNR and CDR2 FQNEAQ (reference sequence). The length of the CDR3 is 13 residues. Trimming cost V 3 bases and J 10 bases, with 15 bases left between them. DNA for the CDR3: TGTGCCAGCAGCTTCTCCACGGAGAATAGAGCTTTCTTT. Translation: CASSFSTENRAFF. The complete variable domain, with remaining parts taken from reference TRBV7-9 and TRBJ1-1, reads DTGVSQNPRHKITKRGQNVTFRCDPISEHNRLYWYRQTLGQGPEFLTYFQNEAQLEKSRLLSDRFSAERPKGSFSTLEIQRTEQGDSAMYLCASSFSTENRAFFGQGTRLTVV.

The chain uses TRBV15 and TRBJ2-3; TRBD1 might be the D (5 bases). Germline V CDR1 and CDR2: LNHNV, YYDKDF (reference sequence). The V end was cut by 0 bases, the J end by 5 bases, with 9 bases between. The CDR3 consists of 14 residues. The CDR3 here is CATSRDRGLDTQYF. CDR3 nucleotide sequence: TGTGCCACCAGCAGAGATAGGGGCCTAGATACGCAGTATTTT.

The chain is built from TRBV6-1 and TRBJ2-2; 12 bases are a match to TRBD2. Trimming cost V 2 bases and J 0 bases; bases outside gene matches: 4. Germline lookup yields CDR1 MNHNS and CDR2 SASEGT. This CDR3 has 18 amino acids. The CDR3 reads CASSERLAGVTNTGELFF. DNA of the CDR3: TGTGCCAGCAGTGAACGACTAGCGGGAGTGACGAACACCGGGGAGCTGTTTTTT.

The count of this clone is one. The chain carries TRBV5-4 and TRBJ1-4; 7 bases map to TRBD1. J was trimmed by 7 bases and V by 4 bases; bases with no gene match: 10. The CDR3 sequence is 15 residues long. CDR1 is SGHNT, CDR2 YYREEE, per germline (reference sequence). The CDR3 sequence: CASSNRQGLVEKLFF. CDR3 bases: TGTGCCAGCAGCAACCGACAGGGTCTCGTTGAAAAACTGTTTTTT.

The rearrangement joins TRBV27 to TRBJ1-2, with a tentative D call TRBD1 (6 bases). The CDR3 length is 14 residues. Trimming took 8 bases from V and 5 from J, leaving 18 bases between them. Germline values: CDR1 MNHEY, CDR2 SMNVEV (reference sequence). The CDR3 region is CASPGGRGAYGYTF. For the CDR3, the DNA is TGTGCCAGCCCCGGGGGGAGGGGGGCTTATGGCTACACCTTC.

This CDR3 reads CASSPLGGTGNTIYF. Written as DNA, the CDR3 is TGTGCCAGCAGCCCATTAGGGGGCACTGGAAACACCATATATTTT. V usage is TRBV7-2 and J usage is TRBJ1-3; the match to TRBD1 covers 7 bases. The CDR3 is made up of 15 amino acids. J was trimmed by 2 bases and V by 5 bases; bases with no gene match: 6. Germline values: CDR1 SGHTA, CDR2 FQGNSA.